The clone carrying this TCR beta chain has just one count. What it binds is not known. The PCR used 60 Vbeta and 13 Jbeta primers. The data were produced by immunoSEQ multiplex PCR, yet TCRdb's version contains in-frame clones alone and is incomplete. This sample carries 100,000 to 150,000 clones, 75% to 90% of them seen once, and the ten largest clones take more than 1.5%. The sample comes from a study of cytomegalovirus exposure and HLA in healthy donors. V lost 0 bases and J lost 3, with 6 bases in between. The CDR3 extends over 13 amino acids. Germline values: CDR1 LNHNV, CDR2 YYDKDF (reference sequence). General study findings and limits: When presence/absence was analysed, sequencing depth was taken to be roughly uniform across donors. Later analysis associated a missense DCLRE1C variant with TCR beta V- and J-gene trimming.

Sequencing input: PBMCs. This receptor was obtained from a man in his forties or fifties in good health and CMV-seronegative. This rearrangement joins TRBV15 to TRBJ2-7; D is perhaps TRBD1 (6 bases). The chain's CDR3 is CATSREQGYEQYF. The CDR3 DNA reads TGTGCCACCAGCAGAGAACAGGGCTACGAGCAGTACTTC.